This passage covers 5 T cell receptor beta chains from one sample sequenced in a study of shared T cell receptors in the human thymus. The protocol was immunoSEQ multiplex PCR, while the TCRdb copy is restricted to in-frame clones and leaves out a portion. Of hundreds of thousands of clones listed, 75% to 85% are singletons. This sample was shared with a second study, whose subject was human thymus T cells.

Sample: thymocytes. The origin of the receptors is a boy under two years old with a congenital heart defect.

The rearrangement uses TRBV4-1 and TRBJ2-7, with 10 bases lining up with TRBD2. This CDR3 spans 18 amino acids. V was pared by 0 bases and J by 2 bases, with 10 bases of the junction left unmatched. The germline V gene encodes CDR1 MGHRA and CDR2 YSYEKL. The CDR3 loop is CASSQDFDSGRPPYEQYF. CDR3 sequence (DNA): TGCGCCAGCAGCCAAGATTTCGATAGCGGGAGGCCCCCCTACGAGCAGTACTTC.

This clone occurred a few times. The chain combines TRBV5-5 with TRBJ2-3, with D tentatively TRBD2 (6 bases). Trimming left V 3 bases short and J 11 bases short, with 19 bases between. CDR3 length equals 14 residues. CDR1 and CDR2 from the germline V gene are SGHKS and YYEKEE (reference sequence). The chain's CDR3 is CASSWEELRGKQYF. CDR3 nucleotide sequence: TGTGCCAGCAGCTGGGAGGAACTTCGGGGGAAGCAGTATTTT.

This chain joins TRBV28 and TRBJ2-7; 7 bases align to TRBD2. The CDR3 consists of 14 residues. V gave up 2 bases and J gave up 7 bases; unmatched junction bases: 8. CDR1 MDHEN and CDR2 SYDVKM come from the germline V gene. This chain's CDR3 is CASSLGLVTREQYF. As DNA, the CDR3 is TGTGCCAGCAGTTTAGGACTAGTAACTCGTGAGCAGTACTTC.

The J gene is TRBJ2-7, the V gene TRBV15, with 8 bases fitting TRBD1. CDR3 size: 14 residues. Trimming at V came to 2 bases and at J to 3 bases, leaving 3 bases not matched to a gene. Germline lookup yields CDR1 LNHNV and CDR2 YYDKDF (reference sequence). Here the CDR3 reads CATSRRQGRYEQYF. DNA of the CDR3: TGTGCCACCAGCAGACGACAGGGGCGCTACGAGCAGTACTTC.

The chain links TRBV5-1 to TRBJ2-7; the D gene is possibly TRBD1 (5 bases). V lost 0 bases and J lost 3, with 16 bases in between. Germline V gene lookup returns CDR1 SGHRS and CDR2 YFSETQ. The CDR3 loop spans 16 amino acids. CDR3 coding DNA: TGCGCCAGCAGCTTGGCTCCCTGGACACGCAACTACGAGCAGTACTTC. Residues: CASSLAPWTRNYEQYF.